Listed below are T cell receptor beta chains from one sample, sequenced in a study of PD-1 blockade in mismatch repair-deficient tumors. The repertoire was sequenced with immunoSEQ multiplex PCR; TCRdb's copy has only in-frame clones and lacks some. Of approximately 37,000 clones in the sample, 70% to 90% were seen once. Specimen: peripheral blood, collected roughly 76 weeks after starting pembrolizumab. These receptor sequences come from an adult with mismatch repair-deficient cancer. CDR3s include the opening cysteine and the closing phenylalanine or tryptophan. Fields, in order: J gene, clone size, V gene, D gene, CDR3 protein, CDR3 DNA. The D gene is left open where the match is weak. The size entry is marked missing in some rows and otherwise reads once, few, many or a size class.

J gene: TRBJ2-2; clone size: few; V gene: TRBV9; D gene: .; CDR3 protein: CASSRHGELGELFF; CDR3 DNA: TGTGCCAGCAGTAGGCACGGGGAACTCGGGGAGCTGTTTTTT
J gene: TRBJ2-7; clone size: .; V gene: TRBV4-1; D gene: .; CDR3 protein: CASSHGGGTVQYEQYF; CDR3 DNA: TGCGCCAGCAGCCATGGAGGCGGGACCGTGCAATACGAGCAGTACTTC
J gene: TRBJ1-1; clone size: once; V gene: TRBV2; D gene: TRBD1; CDR3 protein: CASKKQGGWTEAFF; CDR3 DNA: TGTGCCAGCAAAAAACAGGGGGGTTGGACTGAAGCTTTCTTT
J gene: TRBJ1-5; clone size: .; V gene: TRBV19; D gene: TRBD1; CDR3 protein: CASSIVAGGNSNQPQHF; CDR3 DNA: TGTGCCAGTAGTATAGTAGCAGGGGGTAATAGCAATCAGCCCCAGCATTTT
J gene: TRBJ2-2; clone size: .; V gene: TRBV18; D gene: .; CDR3 protein: CASSPPEIGLTGELFF; CDR3 DNA: TGTGCCAGCTCACCACCGGAAATCGGGCTCACCGGGGAGCTGTTTTTT
J gene: TRBJ2-1; clone size: .; V gene: TRBV6-5; D gene: .; CDR3 protein: CAIATGTGSPLEFF; CDR3 DNA: TGTGCCATCGCGACCGGAACAGGTTCCCCCCTGGAGTTCTTC
J gene: TRBJ1-4; clone size: .; V gene: TRBV5-1; D gene: .; CDR3 protein: CASSEPGTIGEKLFF; CDR3 DNA: TGCGCCAGCAGCGAACCCGGGACAATAGGTGAAAAACTGTTTTTT
J gene: TRBJ2-3; clone size: .; V gene: TRBV29-1; D gene: TRBD2; CDR3 protein: CSVERSLAGGVGTQYF; CDR3 DNA: TGCAGCGTTGAACGGTCACTAGCGGGAGGAGTGGGTACGCAGTATTTT
J gene: TRBJ2-2; clone size: once; V gene: TRBV6-5; D gene: .; CDR3 protein: CASNPWGPSTGELFF; CDR3 DNA: TGTGCCAGCAACCCGTGGGGTCCTTCTACCGGGGAGCTGTTTTTT
J gene: TRBJ2-5; clone size: .; V gene: TRBV2; D gene: TRBD1; CDR3 protein: CASSGQGYETQYF; CDR3 DNA: TGTGCCAGCAGTGGACAGGGATATGAGACCCAGTACTTC
J gene: TRBJ1-1; clone size: .; V gene: TRBV19; D gene: .; CDR3 protein: CASSVQGNTEAFF; CDR3 DNA: TGTGCCAGTAGTGTACAGGGGAACACTGAAGCTTTCTTT
J gene: TRBJ2-5; clone size: .; V gene: TRBV11-2; D gene: .; CDR3 protein: CASSLGTAGFQETQYF; CDR3 DNA: TGTGCCAGCAGCTTAGGGACTGCAGGTTTCCAAGAGACCCAGTACTTC
J gene: TRBJ2-3; clone size: once; V gene: TRBV2; D gene: .; CDR3 protein: CASSGVGTDTQYF; CDR3 DNA: TGTGCCAGCAGTGGGGTGGGGACAGATACGCAGTATTTT
J gene: TRBJ2-1; clone size: .; V gene: TRBV7-9; D gene: TRBD1; CDR3 protein: CASSQGAGGNEQFF; CDR3 DNA: TGTGCCAGCAGCCAAGGGGCAGGGGGCAATGAGCAGTTCTTC
J gene: TRBJ2-1; clone size: .; V gene: TRBV5-6; D gene: .; CDR3 protein: CASSTQGNEQFF; CDR3 DNA: TGTGCCAGCTCCACCCAGGGCAATGAGCAGTTCTTC
J gene: TRBJ2-7; clone size: .; V gene: TRBV5-4; D gene: .; CDR3 protein: CASSLRGGRAYEQYF; CDR3 DNA: TGTGCCAGCAGCTTGAGGGGGGGCCGGGCCTACGAGCAGTACTTC
J gene: TRBJ2-3; clone size: few; V gene: TRBV30; D gene: TRBD2; CDR3 protein: CAWSVRSGRALLSTDTQYF; CDR3 DNA: TGTGCCTGGAGTGTACGCAGCGGGAGGGCGCTACTTAGCACAGATACGCAGTATTTT
J gene: TRBJ2-1; clone size: few; V gene: TRBV12-2; D gene: .; CDR3 protein: CATPQWRLIYNEQFF; CDR3 DNA: TGTGCAACCCCGCAATGGCGGTTGATTTACAATGAGCAGTTCTTC
J gene: TRBJ2-7; clone size: .; V gene: TRBV5-1; D gene: .; CDR3 protein: CASSLDWSYEQYF; CDR3 DNA: TGCGCCAGCAGCTTGGACTGGTCCTACGAGCAGTACTTC
J gene: TRBJ1-4; clone size: .; V gene: TRBV29-1; D gene: .; CDR3 protein: CSVGSSTNEKLFF; CDR3 DNA: TGCAGCGTTGGTTCGTCGACTAATGAAAAACTGTTTTTT
J gene: TRBJ2-1; clone size: .; V gene: TRBV5-5; D gene: .; CDR3 protein: CASSLRYGEQFF; CDR3 DNA: TGTGCCAGCAGCCTCCGTTACGGAGAGCAGTTCTTC
J gene: TRBJ2-7; clone size: .; V gene: TRBV4-1; D gene: TRBD2; CDR3 protein: CASSQESGGYEQYF; CDR3 DNA: TGCGCCAGCAGCCAAGAATCGGGAGGTTACGAGCAGTACTTC
J gene: TRBJ2-2; clone size: .; V gene: TRBV15; D gene: .; CDR3 protein: CATTPGQNTGELFF; CDR3 DNA: TGTGCCACCACCCCCGGACAGAACACCGGGGAGCTGTTTTTT
J gene: TRBJ2-7; clone size: .; V gene: TRBV19; D gene: TRBD1; CDR3 protein: CASSLDRVSYEQYF; CDR3 DNA: TGTGCCAGTAGTCTGGACAGGGTCTCCTACGAGCAGTACTTC
J gene: TRBJ1-2; clone size: .; V gene: TRBV19; D gene: .; CDR3 protein: CASSWGGEANYGYTF; CDR3 DNA: TGTGCCAGTAGTTGGGGGGGCGAAGCTAACTATGGCTACACCTTC
J gene: TRBJ2-1; clone size: .; V gene: TRBV2; D gene: .; CDR3 protein: CASSVRAQTVEQFF; CDR3 DNA: TGTGCCAGCAGCGTCCGGGCCCAGACCGTCGAGCAGTTCTTC
J gene: TRBJ2-2; clone size: .; V gene: TRBV6-5; D gene: .; CDR3 protein: CASKGLSVGGELFF; CDR3 DNA: TGTGCCAGCAAAGGACTTTCAGTAGGCGGGGAGCTGTTTTTT
J gene: TRBJ1-4; clone size: .; V gene: TRBV19; D gene: .; CDR3 protein: CASSILRGQGINEKLFF; CDR3 DNA: TGTGCCAGTAGTATTCTGAGAGGCCAGGGGATAAATGAAAAACTGTTTTTT
J gene: TRBJ1-5; clone size: few; V gene: TRBV9; D gene: .; CDR3 protein: CASSTDTRQPQHF; CDR3 DNA: TGTGCCAGCAGCACCGACACTCGCCAGCCCCAGCATTTT
J gene: TRBJ1-2; clone size: .; V gene: TRBV7-2; D gene: TRBD1; CDR3 protein: CASSLSGQGGYYGYTF; CDR3 DNA: TGTGCCAGCAGCTTAAGCGGACAGGGGGGATACTATGGCTACACCTTC